This T cell receptor (beta chain) was identified during a study of CD8 T cells in ankylosing spondylitis. MiXCR, applied by TCRdb to the 5' RACE reads, yields one record per CDR3 protein. The sample includes 40,000 or so distinct CDR3 sequences, approximately 2.6% of them seen just once. Deletions cut 0 bases from V and 0 bases from J, with 15 bases between. Germline V CDR1 and CDR2: SGDLS, YYNGEE. The CDR3 covers 17 residues. This clonotype came up many times. Sequenced input: blood, either unsorted or a sorted T cell fraction (not recorded which). The source is a male donor with ankylosing spondylitis or in good health (not recorded which). The genes are TRBV9 and TRBJ1-1; D remains ambiguous. CDR3 nucleotides: TGTGCCAGCAGCGTAGCTCACGGCGGACCCATGAACACTGAAGCTTTCTTT. Protein: CASSVAHGGPMNTEAFF.